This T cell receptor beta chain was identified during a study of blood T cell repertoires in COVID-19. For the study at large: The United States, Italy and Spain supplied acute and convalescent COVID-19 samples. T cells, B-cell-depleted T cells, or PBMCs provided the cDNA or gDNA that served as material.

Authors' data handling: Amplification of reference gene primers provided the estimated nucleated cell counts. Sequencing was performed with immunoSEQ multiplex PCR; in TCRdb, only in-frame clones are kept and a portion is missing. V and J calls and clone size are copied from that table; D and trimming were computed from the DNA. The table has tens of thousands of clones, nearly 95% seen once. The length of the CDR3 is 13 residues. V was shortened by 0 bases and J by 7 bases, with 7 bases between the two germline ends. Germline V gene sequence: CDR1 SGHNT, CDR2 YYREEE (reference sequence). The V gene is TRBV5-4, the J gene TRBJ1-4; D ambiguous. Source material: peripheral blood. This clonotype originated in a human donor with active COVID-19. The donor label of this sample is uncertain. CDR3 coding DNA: TGTGCCAGCAGCTTGGACACGGGTGAAAAACTGTTTTTT. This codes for CASSLDTGEKLFF.